This T cell receptor beta chain emerged from a study of cytomegalovirus exposure and HLA in healthy donors. The length of the CDR3 is 19 residues. V dropped 2 bases and J dropped 2; count of bases not matched to a gene: 12. CDR1 is ENHRY, CDR2 SYGVKD, per germline. On this clone: Its target is unknown.

Primers for the PCR totalled 60 Vbeta and 13 Jbeta. Profiling relied on immunoSEQ multiplex PCR, and the TCRdb table lists in-frame clones only, not all of them. Of some 110,000 clones listed, about two thirds are singletons. Study-level findings and limits: A later analysis, which compared TCR beta chains of equal frequency, found the HLA-associated ones more clonally expanded. Immune exposure data for these donors was limited to CMV serostatus.

This sequence originates from a man aged 30 to 39 in good health and CMV-seropositive. The sequenced sample was PBMCs. The V call is TRBV10-3, the J call TRBJ1-2, with 12 bases lining up with TRBD1. The CDR3 loop is CAISEPGQGAIRENYGYTF. In DNA, the CDR3 is TGTGCCATCAGTGAGCCGGGACAGGGGGCGATCCGCGAGAACTATGGCTACACCTTC.